In its sample, the clone carrying this TCR beta chain was seen once. Authors' analysis steps: Scientists estimated how many nucleated cells there were by amplifying reference gene primers. Method: immunoSEQ multiplex PCR; TCRdb's copy keeps in-frame clones and lacks some. The V and J calls and clone size come from that table; D and trimming were worked out from the DNA. The sample holds about 400,000 clones; about 88% are singletons and the top ten take under 8.5%. This entry comes from a study of blood T cell repertoires in COVID-19. About the research overall: The analysed material was cDNA or gDNA that came from T cells, B-cell-depleted T cells, or PBMCs.

The trim removed 6 bases at V and 2 bases at J, leaving 11 bases unmatched. The CDR3 is 16 amino acids. Patients of the Seattle cohort, enrolled during active infection, were followed longitudinally. The material sequenced was peripheral blood. The rearrangement links TRBV23-1 to TRBJ2-7; 9 nucleotides match TRBD1. TRBV23-1 is assigned to the ORF class and has an uncertain function. The sequence was collected from a woman aged 55 to 70 with COVID-19, enrolled during active disease. CDR3: CASSISGDRATYEQYF. Written as DNA, the CDR3 is TGCGCCAGCAGCATTAGTGGGGACAGGGCCACCTACGAGCAGTACTTC.